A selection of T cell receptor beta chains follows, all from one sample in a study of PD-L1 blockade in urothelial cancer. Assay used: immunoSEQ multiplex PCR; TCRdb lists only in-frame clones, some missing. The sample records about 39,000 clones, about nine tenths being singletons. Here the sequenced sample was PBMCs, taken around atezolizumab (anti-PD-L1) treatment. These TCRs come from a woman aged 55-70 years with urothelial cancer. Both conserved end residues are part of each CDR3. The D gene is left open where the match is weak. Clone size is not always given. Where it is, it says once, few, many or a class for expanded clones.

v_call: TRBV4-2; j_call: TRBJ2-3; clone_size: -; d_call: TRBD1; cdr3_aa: CASSLGQGTDTQYF; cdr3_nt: TGTGCCAGCAGCCTCGGACAGGGCACAGATACGCAGTATTTT
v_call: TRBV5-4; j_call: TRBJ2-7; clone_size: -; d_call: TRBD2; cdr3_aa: CASSSRSSGLSSYEQYF; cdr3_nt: TGTGCCAGCAGCTCCCGTTCTAGCGGGCTGAGCTCCTACGAGCAGTACTTC
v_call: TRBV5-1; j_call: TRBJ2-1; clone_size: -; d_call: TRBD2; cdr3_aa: CASSLNPGTSGRLGNEQFF; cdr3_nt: TGCGCCAGCAGCTTGAATCCCGGGACTAGCGGGCGATTAGGCAATGAGCAGTTCTTC
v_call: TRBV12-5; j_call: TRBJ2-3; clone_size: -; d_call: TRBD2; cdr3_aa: CASGPGTSGRFDTQYF; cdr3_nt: TGTGCTAGTGGCCCTGGGACTAGCGGGAGGTTTGATACGCAGTATTTT
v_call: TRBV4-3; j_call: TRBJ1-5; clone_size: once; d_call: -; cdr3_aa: CASSQDFRVRQPQHF; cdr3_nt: TGCGCCAGCAGCCAAGATTTCAGGGTACGCCAGCCCCAGCATTTT
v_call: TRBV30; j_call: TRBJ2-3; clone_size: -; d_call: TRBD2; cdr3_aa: CAWPGGLAADTQYF; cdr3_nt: TGTGCCTGGCCAGGAGGACTAGCGGCAGATACGCAGTATTTT
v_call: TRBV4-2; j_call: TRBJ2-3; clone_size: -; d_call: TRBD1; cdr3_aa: CASSLDRDRGDTQYF; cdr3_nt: TGTGCCAGCAGCCTTGACCGGGACAGGGGTGATACGCAGTATTTT
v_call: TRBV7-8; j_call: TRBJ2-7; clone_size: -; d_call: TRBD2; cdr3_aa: CASSSSGRASYEQYF; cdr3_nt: TGTGCCAGCAGCTCTAGCGGGAGGGCCTCGTACGAGCAGTACTTC
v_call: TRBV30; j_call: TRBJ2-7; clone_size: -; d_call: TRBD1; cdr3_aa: CAWGRGLSYEQYF; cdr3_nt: TGTGCCTGGGGCAGGGGGCTTTCCTACGAGCAGTACTTC
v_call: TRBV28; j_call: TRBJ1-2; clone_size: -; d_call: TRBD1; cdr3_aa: CASTRDRGNYGYTF; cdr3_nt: TGTGCCAGCACCCGGGACAGGGGCAACTATGGCTACACCTTC
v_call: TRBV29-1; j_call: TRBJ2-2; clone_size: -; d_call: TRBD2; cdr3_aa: CSVEVREGPTGELFF; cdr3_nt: TGCAGCGTTGAAGTACGGGAGGGCCCAACCGGGGAGCTGTTTTTT
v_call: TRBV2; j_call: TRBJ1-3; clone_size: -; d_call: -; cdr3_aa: CASKEDKNLSGNTIYF; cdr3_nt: TGTGCCAGCAAGGAAGACAAGAATCTCTCTGGAAACACCATATATTTT
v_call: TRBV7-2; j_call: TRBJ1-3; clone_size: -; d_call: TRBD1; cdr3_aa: CASSSHRGGGNTIYF; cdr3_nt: TGTGCCAGCAGCTCCCACAGGGGAGGAGGAAACACCATATATTTT
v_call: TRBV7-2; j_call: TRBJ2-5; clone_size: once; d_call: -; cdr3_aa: CASSLARAGETQYF; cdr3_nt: TGTGCCAGCAGCTTAGCCAGAGCGGGAGAGACCCAGTACTTC